What follows are 26 T cell receptor beta chains derived from one specimen sequenced in a study of beta chain features in type 1 diabetes. Expressed TCRB transcripts got sequenced, as all isolated RNA was reverse transcribed. TCRdb's table, derived via immunoSEQ multiplex PCR, lists solely in-frame clones and lacks some. This sample has 600,000 or so clones; about an eighth occur once, and the top ten carry just under 0.04%. Broader study findings: Shortening of TCRB CDR3s, moderate but significant, appeared in all four CD4+ subsets of Type 1 diabetes patients.

No antigens are known for them. The sequencing sample was made of naive CD4+ T cells from blood. The receptors come from a man aged 18 to 35 with type 1 diabetes.

Points on this clone: This CDR3 is also generated by other DNA sequences in the sample. V gene TRBV30 combines with J gene TRBJ1-1, with a possible D match to TRBD1 (6 bases). V gave up 3 bases and J gave up 1 base, with 9 bases separating them. CDR3 size: 13 residues. Germline V CDR1 and CDR2: GTSNPN, SVGIG (reference sequence). CDR3 sequence: CAWSRGTNTEAFF. In DNA, the CDR3 is TGTGCCTGGAGCAGGGGTACGAACACTGAAGCTTTCTTT.

This clone was seen a few times. V usage is TRBV28 and J usage is TRBJ1-1; D remains unclear. Germline CDR1 and CDR2: MDHEN and SYDVKM. V was clipped by 9 bases and J by 3 bases, with 5 bases between them. There are 10 residues in the CDR3. CDR3 region: CASVYTEAFF. The CDR3 coding sequence is TGTGCCAGTGTTTACACTGAAGCTTTCTTT.

The gene calls are TRBV15 and TRBJ2-1; 7 bases line up with TRBD2. J gave up 2 bases and V 6 bases, and 16 bases lay outside the gene matches. Germline CDR1 reads LNHNV; CDR2 reads YYDKDF (reference sequence). This CDR3 contains 18 residues. The CDR3 protein is CATSSGRASGPAYNEQFF. The CDR3 bases are TGTGCCACCAGTTCTGGACGGGCTAGCGGACCGGCCTACAATGAGCAGTTCTTC.

The chain carries TRBV7-2 and TRBJ2-3; TRBD1 agrees at 9 bases. The CDR3 is made up of 15 amino acids. The V gene end was trimmed by 4 bases and the J gene end by 2 bases; junction bases not matched to a gene: 4. In germline, CDR1 is SGHTA, CDR2 FQGNSA. CDR3: CASSSRDRVTDTQYF. CDR3 nucleotides: TGTGCCAGCAGCTCACGGGACAGGGTCACAGATACGCAGTATTTT.

The chain employs TRBV6-5 and TRBJ1-1; 7 bases map to TRBD1. Trimming at V came to 7 bases and at J to 5 bases, leaving 7 bases not matched to a gene. The CDR3 covers 13 residues. CDR1 MNHEY and CDR2 SVGAGI come from the germline V gene. The CDR3 DNA reads as TGTGCCAGCACGGGTCAGGGGGGAACTGAAGCTTTCTTT. It specifies CASTGQGGTEAFF.

This clone was counted only a few times. The chain is built from TRBV27 and TRBJ2-7; the D gene is possibly TRBD2 (6 bases). Germline CDR1 is MNHEY and CDR2 is SMNVEV (reference sequence). CDR3 size: 14 residues. V was cut by 5 bases and J by 0 bases, with 11 bases left in between. CDR3 DNA: TGTGCCAGCAGTGGGGGACTTCTCTCCTACGAGCAGTACTTC. This translates into CASSGGLLSYEQYF.

This clone turned up a few times. Other nucleotide sequences from this sample produce the same CDR3. This rearrangement joins TRBV30 to TRBJ1-1; D is unclear. This CDR3 has 11 amino acids. Germline assignment: CDR1 GTSNPN and CDR2 SVGIG (reference sequence). The V and J ends lost 4 bases and 2 bases respectively, with 5 bases between them. The CDR3: CAWKGNTEAFF. The CDR3, as DNA: TGTGCCTGGAAGGGAAACACTGAAGCTTTCTTT. Together with reference TRBV30 and TRBJ1-1, the CDR3 gives the full variable domain: SQTIHQWPATLVQPVGSPLSLECTVEGTSNPNLYWYRQAAGRGLQLLFYSVGIGQISSEVPQNLSASRPQDRQFILSSKKLLLSDSGFYLCAWKGNTEAFFGQGTRLTVV.

The rearrangement uses TRBV6-6 and TRBJ2-3; 7 positions match TRBD2. Germline assignment: CDR1 MNHNY and CDR2 SVGAGI (reference sequence). The CDR3 loop spans 15 amino acids. The trim removed 5 bases at V and 4 bases at J, leaving 9 bases unmatched. The CDR3 nucleotides are TGTGCCAGCAGTCTTCTGACTGGGGGGGCAGATACGCAGTATTTT. It specifies CASSLLTGGADTQYF.

The V gene is TRBV30, the J gene TRBJ2-5, with D tentatively TRBD2 (6 bases). V lost 6 bases to trimming and J lost 2 bases, with 10 bases between them. Looked up from germline, CDR1 is GTSNPN and CDR2 is SVGIG (reference sequence). CDR3 size: 12 residues. CDR3 DNA sequence: TGTGCCTGTTGGGACTTTCAAGAGACCCAGTACTTC. As protein: CACWDFQETQYF.

CDR3 sequence reads: CASSVVGGAYTF. The CDR3 DNA reads as TGTGCCAGCAGCGTAGTCGGGGGTGCCTACACCTTC. This chain links TRBV9 with TRBJ1-2; weak D call: TRBD1 (5 bases). Trimming cost V 0 bases and J 10 bases, with 10 bases left between them. In germline, CDR1 is SGDLS, CDR2 YYNGEE. CDR3 length: 12 residues.

The rearrangement joins TRBV30 to TRBJ2-1; weak D call: TRBD2 (6 bases). Trimming took off 8 bases at V and 3 bases at J, with 14 bases between the two ends. There are 13 residues in the CDR3. The germline CDR1 and CDR2 sequences are GTSNPN and SVGIG (reference sequence). DNA for the CDR3: TGTGCCGTCGGGGGTTTGGGCTACAATGAGCAGTTCTTC. It translates to CAVGGLGYNEQFF.

V usage is TRBV18 and J usage is TRBJ2-1, with 7 bases identical to TRBD2. Germline V lookup: CDR1 KGHSH, CDR2 LQKENI. V trimming: 3 bases; J trimming: 1 base; junction bases outside the gene matches: 3. This CDR3 contains 15 residues. CDR3 DNA: TGTGCCAGCTCACCGAAAGCGGGGTCCTACAATGAGCAGTTCTTC. Its protein product is CASSPKAGSYNEQFF.

This chain links TRBV18 with TRBJ2-7; either TRBD1 or TRBD2 may fit D (5 bases each). Trimming shortened V by 6 bases and J by 3 bases, and 21 bases separated the two germline ends. Germline CDR1 and CDR2: KGHSH and LQKENI. CDR3 length equals 16 residues. In DNA form, the CDR3 reads TGTGCCAGCTCCGGGACCGGACCGGGTCTTTTCTACGAGCAGTACTTC. This codes for CASSGTGPGLFYEQYF.

The rearrangement uses TRBV29-1 and TRBJ2-7; 13 bases align to TRBD2. The V gene's germline CDR1 is SQVTM and CDR2 ANQGSEA. This CDR3 has 15 amino acids. Losses at the gene ends were 6 bases for V and 2 bases for J; bases not matched to a gene: 7. Written as DNA, the CDR3 is TGCAGCGTCGCTAAGACTAGCGGGAGGACCTACGAGCAGTACTTC. Amino acids: CSVAKTSGRTYEQYF.

The CDR3 is CASSVSHHNYGYTF. The CDR3 DNA sequence: TGTGCCAGCAGCGTCTCCCATCACAACTATGGCTACACCTTC. This rearrangement joins TRBV9 to TRBJ1-2; D not resolved. Germline CDR1 is SGDLS and CDR2 is YYNGEE. The CDR3 covers 14 residues. V lost 2 bases, J lost 2 bases, and 10 bases lay in between.

This chain links TRBV9 with TRBJ2-7, with TRBD2 matching 7 bases. Per germline, CDR1 SGDLS and CDR2 YYNGEE. V lost 4 bases, J lost 1 base, and 8 bases stayed unmatched. The CDR3 covers 15 residues. The CDR3 sequence is CASSPRSGYSYEQYF. Written as DNA, the CDR3 is TGTGCCAGCAGCCCCCGTAGCGGGTATTCCTACGAGCAGTACTTC.

The J gene is TRBJ2-1, the V gene TRBV14; the match to TRBD2 covers 11 bases. V shed 2 bases and J 3 bases; nucleotides not matched to a gene: 3. The CDR3 is 16 amino acids. Germline assignment: CDR1 SGHDN and CDR2 FVKESK. Here the CDR3 reads CASSQPTSGDYNEQFF. CDR3 DNA sequence: TGTGCCAGCAGCCAACCGACTAGCGGGGACTACAATGAGCAGTTCTTC.

This clone was counted between two and nine times. V and J are TRBV4-1 and TRBJ1-2; D unresolved. Trimming pared 1 base from V and 0 bases from J, leaving 9 bases between. Germline V lookup: CDR1 MGHRA, CDR2 YSYEKL. CDR3 length equals 15 residues. CDR3 in amino acids: CASSQAEGTNYGYTF. CDR3 nucleotide sequence: TGCGCCAGCAGCCAAGCGGAGGGAACTAACTATGGCTACACCTTC.

This clone was detected only a few times. This chain uses TRBV7-2 with TRBJ2-5; D is undetermined. V dropped 2 bases and J dropped 1 base, with 8 bases sitting between them. This CDR3 is 14 amino acids long. Germline loops: CDR1 SGHTA, CDR2 FQGNSA. The chain's CDR3 is CASSLSPFQETQYF. The CDR3 bases are TGTGCCAGCAGCTTATCCCCCTTCCAAGAGACCCAGTACTTC.

This clone was seen a handful of times. The genes are TRBV29-1 and TRBJ2-5, with a possible D match to TRBD1 (6 bases). The CDR3 totals 16 residues. Per germline, CDR1 SQVTM and CDR2 ANQGSEA. DNA for the CDR3: TGCTCCGGCGCGACCCTTGGGGCAGGGGAGACAGAGACCCAGTACTTC. Its translation is CSGATLGAGETETQYF.

In its sample, this clone was seen a few times. The V call is TRBV27, the J call TRBJ2-5, with D possibly matching TRBD2 (6 bases). CDR3 size: 13 residues. The germline CDR1 and CDR2 sequences are MNHEY and SMNVEV (reference sequence). V lost 8 bases, J lost 7 bases, and 17 bases lay in between. CDR3 sequence (DNA): TGTGCCAGCTCCCGGGACTCTAGAGGGACCCAGTACTTC. Protein: CASSRDSRGTQYF.

The rearrangement links TRBV6-5 to TRBJ2-3; TRBD2 matches 9 bases. The CDR3 has 13 residues. With 7 bases clipped from V and 1 base from J, the junction kept 0 bases outside the gene matches. The germline gives CDR1 MNHEY, CDR2 SVGAGI. Written as DNA, the CDR3 is TGTGCCAGCAAGCGGGAGGGCACAGATACGCAGTATTTT. This sequence encodes CASKREGTDTQYF.

The chain joins TRBV7-9 to TRBJ1-2; D is perhaps TRBD1 (6 bases). The V end lost 1 base, the J end lost 0 bases, and 9 bases lay between the germline ends. This CDR3 spans 15 amino acids. Germline loops: CDR1 SEHNR, CDR2 FQNEAQ (reference sequence). The CDR3 protein is CASSLGPGANYGYTF. In DNA form, the CDR3 reads TGTGCCAGCAGCTTAGGGCCAGGGGCTAACTATGGCTACACCTTC.

This clone was picked up a small number of times. Other DNA sequences in this sample translate to the same CDR3. The chain is built from TRBV5-1 and TRBJ1-3; D possibly corresponds to TRBD1 (5 bases). The V end lost 0 bases, the J end lost 2 bases, and 6 bases lay between the germline ends. This CDR3 has 14 amino acids. Germline V lookup: CDR1 SGHRS, CDR2 YFSETQ. CDR3: CASSLAGTGNTIYF. The CDR3 coding sequence is TGCGCCAGCAGCTTGGCAGGGACTGGAAACACCATATATTTT.

The J gene is TRBJ2-7, the V gene TRBV11-2, with 9 positions matching TRBD1. Trimming removed 3 bases from V and 6 bases from J; junction bases left unmatched: 9. This CDR3 region has 15 residues. Looked up from germline, CDR1 is SGHAT and CDR2 is FQNNGV. For the CDR3, the DNA is TGTGCCAGCAGCTTCCCGACAGGGGGTTACCTCGAGCAGTACTTC. As protein: CASSFPTGGYLEQYF.

The chain uses TRBV12-5 and TRBJ2-7; D unclear. Germline loops: CDR1 LGHNT, CDR2 FRNRAP. The CDR3 spans 18 residues. Trimming left V 0 bases short and J 0 bases short, with 18 bases between. The CDR3 protein is CASGLVPISPPSSYEQYF. CDR3 DNA sequence: TGTGCTAGTGGTTTGGTACCTATTTCTCCGCCTAGCTCCTACGAGCAGTACTTC.